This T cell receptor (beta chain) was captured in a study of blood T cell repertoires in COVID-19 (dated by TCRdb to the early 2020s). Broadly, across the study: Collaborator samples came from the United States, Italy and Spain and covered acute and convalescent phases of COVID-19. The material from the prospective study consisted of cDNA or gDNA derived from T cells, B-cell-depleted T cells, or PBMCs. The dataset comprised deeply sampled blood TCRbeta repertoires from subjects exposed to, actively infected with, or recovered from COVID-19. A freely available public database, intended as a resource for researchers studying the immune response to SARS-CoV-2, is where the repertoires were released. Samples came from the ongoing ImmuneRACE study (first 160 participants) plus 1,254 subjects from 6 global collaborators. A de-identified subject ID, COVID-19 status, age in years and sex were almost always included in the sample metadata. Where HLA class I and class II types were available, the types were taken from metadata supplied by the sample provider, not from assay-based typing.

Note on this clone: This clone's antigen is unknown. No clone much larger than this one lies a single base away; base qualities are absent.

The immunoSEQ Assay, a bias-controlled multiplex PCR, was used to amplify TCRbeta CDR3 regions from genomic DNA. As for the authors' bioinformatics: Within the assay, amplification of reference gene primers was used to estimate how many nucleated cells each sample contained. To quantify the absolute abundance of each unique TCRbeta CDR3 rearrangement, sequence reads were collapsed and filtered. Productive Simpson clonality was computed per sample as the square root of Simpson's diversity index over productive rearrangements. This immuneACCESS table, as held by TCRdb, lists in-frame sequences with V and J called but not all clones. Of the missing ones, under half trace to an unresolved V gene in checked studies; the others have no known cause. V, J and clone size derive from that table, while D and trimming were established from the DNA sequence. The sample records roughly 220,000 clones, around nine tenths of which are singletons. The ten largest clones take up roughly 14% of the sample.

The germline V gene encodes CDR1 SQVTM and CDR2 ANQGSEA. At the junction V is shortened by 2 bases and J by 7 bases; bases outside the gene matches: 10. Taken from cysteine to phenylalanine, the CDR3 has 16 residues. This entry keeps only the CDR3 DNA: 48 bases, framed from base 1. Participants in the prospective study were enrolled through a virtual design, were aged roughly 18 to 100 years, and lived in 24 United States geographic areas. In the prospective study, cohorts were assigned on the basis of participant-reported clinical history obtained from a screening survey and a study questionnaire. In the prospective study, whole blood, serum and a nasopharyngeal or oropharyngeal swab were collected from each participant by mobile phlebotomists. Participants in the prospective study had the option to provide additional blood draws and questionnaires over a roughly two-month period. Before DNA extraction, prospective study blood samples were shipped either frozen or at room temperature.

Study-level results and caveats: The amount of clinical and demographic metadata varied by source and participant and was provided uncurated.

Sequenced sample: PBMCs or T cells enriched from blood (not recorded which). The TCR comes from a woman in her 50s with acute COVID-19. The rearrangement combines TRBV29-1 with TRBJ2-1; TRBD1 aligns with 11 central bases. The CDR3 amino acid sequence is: CSVEIWTGGSGNEQFF. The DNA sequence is TGCAGCGTTGAAATTTGGACAGGGGGCTCGGGGAATGAGCAGTTCTTC.